This T cell receptor beta chain is from a study of control samples from healthy donors and cancer patients. The CDR3 loop spans 13 amino acids. The V end lost 7 bases, the J end lost 4 bases, and 8 bases lay between the germline ends. Germline lookup yields CDR1 MNHEY and CDR2 SMNVEV (reference sequence). This clone was seen only once. TCRdb's table, derived via immunoSEQ multiplex PCR, lists solely in-frame clones and lacks some. The profile covers fewer than 200,000 clones, with around nine tenths appearing a single time and over 4% taken by the ten largest. The chain combines TRBV27 with TRBJ2-6, with D tentatively TRBD1 or TRBD2 (5 bases each). This TCR was sampled from a woman aged 30 to 39 in good health. The sample consisted of blood. Here the CDR3 DNA reads TGTGCCAGCATGTGGGGGGGGGCCAACGTCCTGACTTTC. Its translation: CASMWGGANVLTF.